A selection of T cell receptor beta chains follows, all from one sample in a study of cytomegalovirus exposure and HLA in healthy donors. The protocol was immunoSEQ multiplex PCR, while the TCRdb copy is restricted to in-frame clones and leaves out a portion. The repertoire holds over 55,000 clones, around 80% seen once, with roughly 4.7% in the top ten. Input material: PBMCs. The source of these receptors is a woman between 25 and 40 years old in good health and CMV-seronegative. Each CDR3 is given with its conserved first and last residue.

CASASQETQYF | TRBJ2-5 | TRBV2
CASRTNQETQYF | TRBJ2-5 | TRBV7-6
CASSFWSGGSTDTQYF | TRBJ2-3 | TRBV4-1
CASSLQRERTDTQYF | TRBJ2-3 | TRBV4-3
CSASGTASYEQYF | TRBJ2-7 | TRBV29-1
CASSRDRDQPQHF | TRBJ1-5 | TRBV6-5
CASSLEHDSPLHF | TRBJ1-6 | TRBV7-7
CASSDAAGVYGYTF | TRBJ1-2 | TRBV6-1
CASSSAGTGLGQQYF | TRBJ2-7 | TRBV6-5
CASSTHPKETQYF | TRBJ2-5 | TRBV27
CAISTGANTEAFF | TRBJ1-1 | TRBV10-3
CASSVRGSGANVLTF | TRBJ2-6 | TRBV9